A selection of T cell receptor beta chains follows, all from one sample in a study of blood T cell repertoires in COVID-19. Assay used: immunoSEQ multiplex PCR; TCRdb lists only in-frame clones, some missing. This table has approximately 84,000 clones, over 80% appearing once. The sequencing input was peripheral blood. The receptor source for this set is a woman over 75 with acute or convalescent COVID-19. The CDR3 runs from the conserved cysteine through the conserved F or W. A D gene is named only where the DNA matches it firmly. Rows may omit the clone size; those that give it use once, few, many or a size class.

>TRBJ2-3|-|TRBV7-2|-
CASSLLTRQDTQYF
TGTGCCAGCAGCTTACTGACTAGACAAGATACGCAGTATTTT
>TRBJ2-7|-|TRBV6-5|-
CASSYGRDLYEQYF
TGTGCCAGCAGTTACGGGCGGGATCTGTACGAGCAGTACTTC
>TRBJ2-3|-|TRBV15|TRBD2
CATSRSRTGGSADTQYF
TGTGCCACCAGCAGATCCCGGACGGGGGGGTCGGCAGATACGCAGTATTTT
>TRBJ2-7|few|TRBV28|-
CASSPAGSSYEQYF
TGTGCCAGCAGTCCCGCTGGGAGCTCCTACGAGCAGTACTTC
>TRBJ2-3|-|TRBV5-1|TRBD1
CASSLADRGDTQYF
TGCGCCAGCAGCTTGGCCGACAGGGGAGATACGCAGTATTTT
>TRBJ2-1|-|TRBV19|-
CASSISGGENNEQFF
TGTGCCAGTAGTATCAGCGGAGGGGAAAACAATGAGCAGTTCTTC
>TRBJ2-5|-|TRBV7-2|-
CASSFKRSSGVQETQYF
TGTGCCAGCAGCTTCAAGCGCTCCAGTGGAGTTCAAGAGACCCAGTACTTC
>TRBJ2-7|-|TRBV10-3|TRBD1
CAISERTGPYEQYF
TGTGCCATCAGTGAAAGGACAGGGCCCTACGAGCAGTACTTC
>TRBJ2-5|-|TRBV5-1|TRBD2
CASSLRPAGTQETQYF
TGCGCCAGCAGCTTGAGGCCAGCGGGAACTCAAGAGACCCAGTACTTC
>TRBJ2-6|-|TRBV18|-
CASSQAQQGSGANVLTF
TGTGCCAGCTCCCAGGCTCAACAGGGATCTGGGGCCAACGTCCTGACTTTC
>TRBJ2-7|-|TRBV24-1|-
CATSEAGTYEQYF
TGTGCCACCAGTGAGGCGGGAACCTACGAGCAGTACTTC
>TRBJ2-2|-|TRBV27|TRBD1
CASTLRPGGSTGELFF
TGTGCCAGCACCTTAAGGCCAGGGGGCTCAACCGGGGAGCTGTTTTTT
>TRBJ2-7|few|TRBV18|TRBD2
CASSPVTSEGGEQYF
TGTGCCAGCTCACCGGTGACTAGCGAAGGGGGAGAGCAGTACTTC
>TRBJ2-2|-|TRBV28|TRBD2
CASSLSSGMNTGELFF
TGTGCCAGCAGTTTATCTAGCGGGATGAACACCGGGGAGCTGTTTTTT
>TRBJ2-3|-|TRBV7-2|-
CASSLSVSTDTQYF
TGTGCCAGCAGCTTAAGCGTCAGCACAGATACGCAGTATTTT
>TRBJ2-1|-|TRBV9|-
CASSVVEASANNEQFF
TGTGCCAGCAGCGTAGTGGAGGCTAGCGCGAACAATGAGCAGTTCTTC
>TRBJ2-5|-|TRBV7-2|TRBD1
CASSTEGTGGPETQYF
TGTGCCAGCAGCACCGAAGGGACAGGGGGTCCAGAGACCCAGTACTTC